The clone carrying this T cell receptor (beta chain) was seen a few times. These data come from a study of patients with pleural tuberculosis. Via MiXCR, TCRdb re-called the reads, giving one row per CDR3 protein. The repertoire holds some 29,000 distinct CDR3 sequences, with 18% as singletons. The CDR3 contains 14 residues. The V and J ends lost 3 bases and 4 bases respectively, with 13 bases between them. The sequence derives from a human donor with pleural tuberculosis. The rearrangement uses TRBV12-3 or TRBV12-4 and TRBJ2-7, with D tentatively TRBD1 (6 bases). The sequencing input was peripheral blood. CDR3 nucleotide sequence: TGTGCCAGCAGTTTTCGAGGACAGAATTACGAGCAGTACTTC. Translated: CASSFRGQNYEQYF.